This T cell receptor (beta chain) was documented in a study of T cell responses to AZD1222 COVID-19 vaccine. The V gene's germline CDR1 is GTSNPN and CDR2 SVGIG (reference sequence). The CDR3 covers 13 residues. The ends were cut back, 0 bases at V and 8 bases at J, with 13 bases in the middle. This table comes from immunoSEQ multiplex PCR, and its TCRdb copy is limited to in-frame clones, with some not included. This table holds more than 50,000 clones, about four fifths found once. About this clone: What it binds is unknown.

Overall study results and limits: Reportedly, nearly half the spike-specific TCRs target unmutated variant regions. After the peak T cell response, and only then, were repertoires sampled. Donors, mostly white British, included more females; clonal diversity was possibly underestimated.

The material was peripheral blood, obtained on day 0 of MenACWY control vaccination. V and J are TRBV30 and TRBJ1-2, with D unclear. This receptor was obtained from an adult in good health. The CDR3 nucleotides are TGTGCCTGGAGTGTACTCTGGGGAGAGGGCTACACCTTC. Translating gives CAWSVLWGEGYTF.